The 4 T cell receptor beta chains in this list originate from one sample, sequenced in a study of blood T cells in healthy people across ages. It was with a sample-barcoded 5' primer and a J-beta primer mix that a second PCR of roughly 6 to 12 cycles was run. MiXCR, applied by TCRdb to the 5' RACE reads, yields one record per CDR3 protein. The sample has about 700,000 distinct CDR3 sequences; about 30% are singletons. The specimen was blood. Source of these receptors: a woman of 80 years or more in good health.

This clonotype was observed many times. The V call is TRBV7-9, the J call TRBJ1-2; perhaps TRBD1 as D (5 bases). The CDR3 has 14 residues. Per the germline V gene, CDR1 is SEHNR and CDR2 is FQNEAQ (reference sequence). V was clipped by 5 bases and J by 8 bases, with 18 bases between them. This chain's CDR3 is CASSPGGNLGGYTF. In nucleotides, the CDR3 is TGTGCCAGCAGCCCGGGGGGTAACCTGGGAGGCTACACCTTC.

A word on this clonotype: One base away lies a much larger clone, so this may be a sequencing read error. The chain joins TRBV20-1 to TRBJ2-7, with a possible D match to TRBD2 (5 bases). The germline CDR1 and CDR2 sequences are DFQATT and SNEGSKA (reference sequence). The CDR3 has 15 amino acids. Trimming removed 0 bases at V and 5 bases at J, with 17 bases between. The CDR3 DNA is TGCAGTGCTAGAGATCCGACGCCGGGAACCCACGAGCAGTACTTC. This codes for CSARDPTPGTHEQYF.

This clonotype has ten or more counts. V gene TRBV5-6 combines with J gene TRBJ2-5; D is unclear. Germline V lookup: CDR1 SGHDT, CDR2 YYEEEE. This CDR3 is built from 14 residues. Between the trimmed V and J ends, which lost 1 base and 2 bases, there was a span of 9 bases. For the CDR3, the DNA is TGTGCCAGCAGCTTGTTTGGGCAGCAAGAGACCCAGTACTTC. It yields the protein CASSLFGQQETQYF.

V is TRBV7-8 and J is TRBJ1-5; possibly TRBD1 for D (6 bases). This CDR3 contains 15 residues. Germline V lookup: CDR1 SGHVS, CDR2 FQNEAQ. The germline V and J ends were trimmed by 5 bases and 4 bases, with 15 bases remaining between them. CDR3 nucleotides: TGTGCCAGCAGCCGGGCGGGGGCAGGGAATCAGCCCCAGCATTTT. It is translated as CASSRAGAGNQPQHF.